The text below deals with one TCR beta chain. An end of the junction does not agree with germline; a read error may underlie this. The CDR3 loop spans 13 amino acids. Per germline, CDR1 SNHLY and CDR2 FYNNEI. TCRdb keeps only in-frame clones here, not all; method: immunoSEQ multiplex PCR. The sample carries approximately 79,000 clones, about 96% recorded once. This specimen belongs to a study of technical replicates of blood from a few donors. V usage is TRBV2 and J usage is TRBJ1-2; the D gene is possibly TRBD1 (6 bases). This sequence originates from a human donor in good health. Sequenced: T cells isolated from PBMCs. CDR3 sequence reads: CASREDTGNGYTF. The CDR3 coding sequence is TGTGCCAGCAGGGAAGACACAGGGAATGGCTACACCTTC.